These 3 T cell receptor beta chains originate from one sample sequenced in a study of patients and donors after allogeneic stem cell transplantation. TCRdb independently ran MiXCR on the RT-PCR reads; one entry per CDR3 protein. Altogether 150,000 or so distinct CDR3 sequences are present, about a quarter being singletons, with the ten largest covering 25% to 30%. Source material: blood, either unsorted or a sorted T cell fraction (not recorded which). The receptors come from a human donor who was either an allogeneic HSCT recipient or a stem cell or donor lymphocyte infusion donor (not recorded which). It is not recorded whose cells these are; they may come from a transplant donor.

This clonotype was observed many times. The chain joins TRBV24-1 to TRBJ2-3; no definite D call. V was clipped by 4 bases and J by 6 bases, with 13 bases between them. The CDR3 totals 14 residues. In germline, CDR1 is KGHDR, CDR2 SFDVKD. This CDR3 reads CATSESGAGDTQYF. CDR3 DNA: TGTGCCACCAGTGAATCTGGAGCCGGGGATACGCAGTATTTT.

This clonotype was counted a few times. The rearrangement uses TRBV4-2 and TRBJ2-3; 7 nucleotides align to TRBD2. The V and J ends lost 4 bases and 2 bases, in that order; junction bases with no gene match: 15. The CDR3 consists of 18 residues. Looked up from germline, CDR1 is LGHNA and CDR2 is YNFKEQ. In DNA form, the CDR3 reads TGTGCCAGCAGCCGACATCGGTACGGGGGAGGGGCCACAGATACGCAGTATTTT. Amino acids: CASSRHRYGGGATDTQYF.

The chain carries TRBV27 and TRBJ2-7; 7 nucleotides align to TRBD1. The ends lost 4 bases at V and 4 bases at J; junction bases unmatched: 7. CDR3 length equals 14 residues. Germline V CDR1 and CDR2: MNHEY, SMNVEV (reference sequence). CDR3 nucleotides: TGTGCCAGCAGTTCCCGGGACAGAAGATACGAGCAGTACTTC. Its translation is CASSSRDRRYEQYF.